The 17 T cell receptor beta chains presented below share a single source sample, sequenced in a study of cytotoxic CD8 clonotypes in ibrutinib-treated CLL. Produced via immunoSEQ multiplex PCR; TCRdb's table is partial and in-frame only. The table includes hundreds of thousands of clones, roughly 80% detected once. The sequences come from PBMCs, collected before ibrutinib treatment. The receptors were gathered from a human donor with chronic lymphocytic leukemia.

The chain has TRBV6-1 and TRBJ2-7; D perhaps matches TRBD1 (6 bases). V was trimmed by 7 bases and J by 0 bases, leaving 13 bases between them. The CDR3 is made up of 14 amino acids. The V gene's germline CDR1 is MNHNS and CDR2 SASEGT. In nucleotides, the CDR3 is TGTGCCAGCACCGGGACACAAAGCTCCTACGAGCAGTACTTC. It specifies CASTGTQSSYEQYF.

The chain combines TRBV4-3 with TRBJ1-1; D not certain. Germline V gene sequence: CDR1 LGHNA, CDR2 YSLEER. V shed 0 bases and J shed 1 base, with 15 bases lying between them. The CDR3 contains 17 residues. In DNA form, the CDR3 reads TGCGCCAGCAGCCAAGATGCGCTTCCACCCCAGAACACTGAAGCTTTCTTT. Its protein product is CASSQDALPPQNTEAFF.

V is TRBV4-3 and J is TRBJ2-3, with unresolved D. Germline V gene lookup returns CDR1 LGHNA and CDR2 YSLEER. V shed 0 bases and J shed 2 bases, with 9 bases lying between them. The CDR3 extends over 15 amino acids. CDR3 coding DNA: TGCGCCAGCAGCCAAGAGGCTCGAAACACAGATACGCAGTATTTT. Residues: CASSQEARNTDTQYF.

The J gene is TRBJ1-2, the V gene TRBV28; 10 bases align to TRBD1. The germline CDR1 and CDR2 sequences are MDHEN and SYDVKM. J lost 8 bases, V lost 2 bases, and 14 bases had no gene match. The CDR3 has 17 amino acids. The CDR3 loop is CASSLGAPGTGAVGYTF. The CDR3 DNA reads as TGTGCCAGCAGTTTAGGGGCCCCCGGGACAGGGGCTGTGGGCTACACCTTC.

The V and J genes are TRBV7-8 and TRBJ1-3, with TRBD1 identical over 8 bases. The V gene end was trimmed by 10 bases and the J gene end by 0 bases; junction bases not matched to a gene: 8. Germline CDR1 and CDR2: SGHVS and FQNEAQ. The CDR3 runs to 15 residues. In DNA form, the CDR3 reads TGTGCCATCGGGACAGGACTGAGCTCTGGAAACACCATATATTTT. Residues: CAIGTGLSSGNTIYF.

The chain carries TRBV19 and TRBJ2-3; D may be TRBD1 (5 bases). CDR1 and CDR2 (germline): LNHDA, SQIVND (reference sequence). The CDR3 is 14 residues long. V was trimmed by 5 bases and J by 4 bases, leaving 13 bases between them. The CDR3 region has the DNA TGTGCCAGTAGTGGGTCAGTGGGGCCAGATACGCAGTATTTT. Translating gives CASSGSVGPDTQYF.

This sequence joins TRBV30 and TRBJ1-1; D is possibly TRBD1 (6 bases). V lost 0 bases and J lost 5, with 10 bases in between. Germline lookup yields CDR1 GTSNPN and CDR2 SVGIG (reference sequence). The CDR3 is made up of 13 amino acids. This CDR3 is CAWSVSGQTEAFF. CDR3 DNA: TGTGCCTGGAGTGTATCTGGACAGACTGAAGCTTTCTTT.

J is TRBJ1-5 and V is TRBV27; D not resolved. CDR3 length equals 13 residues. Looked up from germline, CDR1 is MNHEY and CDR2 is SMNVEV (reference sequence). V was trimmed by 6 bases and J by 1 base, leaving 7 bases between them. CDR3 sequence: CASRSESNQPQHF. As DNA, the CDR3 is TGTGCCAGCAGATCCGAGAGCAATCAGCCCCAGCATTTT.

The rearrangement joins TRBV5-1 to TRBJ2-2; 10 bases match TRBD1. The CDR3 runs 16 residues. The germline V gene has CDR1 SGHRS and CDR2 YFSETQ. The junction had 4 bases not matched to a gene; V was cut back by 1 base and J by 4 bases. In DNA, the CDR3 is TGCGCCAGCAGCTTGATAGGGACAGGGGTCACCGGGGAGCTGTTTTTT. It encodes CASSLIGTGVTGELFF.

The chain joins TRBV9 to TRBJ1-5, with D unresolved. V lost 7 bases and J 7 bases, leaving 3 bases between the germline ends. Germline loops: CDR1 SGDLS, CDR2 YYNGEE. The CDR3 spans 9 residues. The DNA of the CDR3 is TGTGCCAGCGGCCAGCCCCAGCATTTT. Amino acids: CASGQPQHF.

V usage is TRBV9 and J usage is TRBJ2-7; 9 nucleotides match TRBD2. This CDR3 contains 16 residues. Losses at the gene ends were 3 bases for V and 2 bases for J; bases not matched to a gene: 9. Germline V gene sequence: CDR1 SGDLS, CDR2 YYNGEE. In DNA form, the CDR3 reads TGTGCCAGCAGCGCTAGCGGGACCATATGGGCCTACGAGCAGTACTTC. The encoded protein is CASSASGTIWAYEQYF.

The CDR3 sequence: CASSGYRDGYTF. Written as DNA, the CDR3 is TGTGCCAGCAGTGGGTACAGGGATGGCTACACCTTC. The chain employs TRBV25-1 and TRBJ1-2, with D possibly matching TRBD1 (6 bases). Germline CDR1 reads MGHDK; CDR2 reads SYGVNS. The CDR3 has 12 residues. V was shortened by 4 bases and J by 6 bases, with 9 bases between the two germline ends.

The chain uses TRBV4-1 and TRBJ2-1; perhaps TRBD1 as D (5 bases). Trimming removed 3 bases from V and 10 bases from J, with 19 bases in between. The germline V gene has CDR1 MGHRA and CDR2 YSYEKL. The length of the CDR3 is 15 residues. The chain's CDR3 is CASSHAKGGAGEQFF. The CDR3 bases are TGCGCCAGCAGCCACGCAAAAGGTGGGGCTGGGGAGCAGTTCTTC.

In nucleotides, the CDR3 is TGTGCCAGCAGCGCGAAACCGGGACTCCTTCTCGATGAGCAGTTCTTC. It codes for CASSAKPGLLLDEQFF. The chain uses TRBV27 and TRBJ2-1, with a weak D call TRBD2 (6 bases). From germline, CDR1 is MNHEY and CDR2 SMNVEV (reference sequence). This CDR3 region has 16 residues. V lost 6 bases and J lost 8, with 23 bases in between.

V is TRBV27 and J is TRBJ1-1; D remains ambiguous. The CDR3 is 13 residues long. Germline V gives CDR1 MNHEY, CDR2 SMNVEV (reference sequence). V lost 2 bases, J lost 7 bases, and 11 bases lay in between. The CDR3 region is CASSLTEVGEAFF. The CDR3 nucleotides read TGTGCCAGCAGTTTAACTGAGGTCGGTGAAGCTTTCTTT.

Written as DNA, the CDR3 is TGTGCCATCAGTGAGGACAGTGTAAATCAGCCCCAGCATTTT. This sequence encodes CAISEDSVNQPQHF. This chain joins TRBV10-3 and TRBJ1-5, with D perhaps TRBD1 (5 bases). The CDR3 has 14 amino acids. V was shortened by 2 bases and J by 4 bases, with 9 bases between the two germline ends. The germline gives CDR1 ENHRY, CDR2 SYGVKD.

V gene TRBV7-9 combines with J gene TRBJ2-5; 7 bases map to TRBD2. The CDR3 length is 15 residues. Germline V CDR1 and CDR2: SEHNR, FQNEAQ (reference sequence). The ends lost 2 bases at V and 3 bases at J; junction bases unmatched: 6. In DNA, the CDR3 is TGTGCCAGCAGCTTATCGGGGGGTTTTGAAGAGACCCAGTACTTC. This encodes CASSLSGGFEETQYF.